Below, 19 T cell receptor beta chains from the same sample are listed, as sequenced in a study of blood T cell repertoires in COVID-19. Assay used: immunoSEQ multiplex PCR; TCRdb lists only in-frame clones, some missing. This sample has around 180,000 clones; around 80% occur once, and the top ten carry 6.5%. Material for sequencing was peripheral blood. The receptor source for this set is a man in his 70s with active or convalescent COVID-19.

This clone has only a few counts. The rearrangement joins TRBV29-1 to TRBJ2-3; 8 positions agree with TRBD2. Germline V gene sequence: CDR1 SQVTM, CDR2 ANQGSEA. Unmatched junction bases numbered 7, after V lost 6 bases and J lost 2 bases. The CDR3 is 14 residues long. CDR3 sequence (DNA): TGCAGCGTGGGTTACGGGGGGGCCACAGATACGCAGTATTTT. Encoded protein: CSVGYGGATDTQYF.

The V call is TRBV7-9, the J call TRBJ2-7; tentatively, D is TRBD1 (5 bases). The CDR3 is 14 amino acids. CDR1 is SEHNR, CDR2 FQNEAQ, per germline (reference sequence). Trimming shortened V by 0 bases and J by 7 bases, and 13 bases separated the two germline ends. In DNA form, the CDR3 reads TGTGCCAGCAGCTTAGCGATGCAGGGTAAAGAGCAGTACTTC. Translation gives CASSLAMQGKEQYF.

The chain uses TRBV6-6 and TRBJ2-5; unclear D gene. V dropped 6 bases and J dropped 4 bases, with 9 bases sitting between them. Germline-derived CDR1 and CDR2 are MNHNY and SVGAGI (reference sequence). The CDR3 totals 12 residues. The CDR3 loop reads CASSPTRETQYF. The CDR3 coding sequence is TGTGCCAGCAGCCCTACCCGAGAGACCCAGTACTTC.

The chain links TRBV6-5 to TRBJ1-6, with D possibly being TRBD1 (6 bases). CDR1 is MNHEY and CDR2 is SVGAGI in the germline V gene. Trimming left V 0 bases short and J 8 bases short, with 14 bases between. The CDR3 runs to 16 residues. CDR3 DNA: TGTGCCAGCAGTTACTCGGGGGGGCGCCGGGATTCACCCCTCCACTTT. Translation gives CASSYSGGRRDSPLHF.

V gene TRBV2 combines with J gene TRBJ2-2, with 11 bases fitting TRBD1. With 4 bases clipped from V and 4 bases from J, the junction kept 2 bases outside the gene matches. The CDR3 is 15 residues long. Germline V lookup: CDR1 SNHLY, CDR2 FYNNEI. The CDR3, as DNA: TGTGCCAGCAGTGGGGGACAGGGGGGCACCGGGGAGCTGTTTTTT. Amino acids: CASSGGQGGTGELFF. The full variable domain, completed using reference TRBV2 and TRBJ2-2, is EPEVTQTPSHQVTQMGQEVILRCVPISNHLYFYWYRQILGQKVEFLVSFYNNEISEKSEIFDDQFSVERPDGSNFTLKIRSTKLEDSAMYFCASSGGQGGTGELFFGEGSRLTVL.

This chain joins TRBV5-1 and TRBJ1-1; possibly TRBD1 for D (5 bases). There are 14 residues in the CDR3. The germline V gene has CDR1 SGHRS and CDR2 YFSETQ. The ends were cut back, 4 bases at V and 6 bases at J, with 16 bases in the middle. DNA for the CDR3: TGCGCCAGCAGCCCCGGTGGGGCAGGAGCTGAAGCTTTCTTT. Protein sequence: CASSPGGAGAEAFF.

The chain recombines TRBV15 with TRBJ2-5; 7 nucleotides agree with TRBD2. The CDR3 spans 15 residues. The V gene's germline CDR1 is LNHNV and CDR2 YYDKDF (reference sequence). V lost 0 bases and J lost 1; bases outside the gene matches: 2. The CDR3 DNA sequence: TGTGCCACCAGCAGAGATACGGGGGGCCAAGAGACCCAGTACTTC. Translated, it gives CATSRDTGGQETQYF.

The chain couples TRBV19 to TRBJ2-1; D may be TRBD1 (6 bases). CDR1 and CDR2 from the germline V gene are LNHDA and SQIVND (reference sequence). Between the trimmed V and J ends, which lost 3 bases and 3 bases, there was a span of 12 bases. The CDR3 is 15 amino acids. CDR3 coding DNA: TGTGCCAGTAGTATCAGGGCAGGGGTCTACAATGAGCAGTTCTTC. As protein: CASSIRAGVYNEQFF.

The chain combines TRBV2 with TRBJ1-4; a possible D gene is TRBD1 (5 bases). Per the germline V gene, CDR1 is SNHLY and CDR2 is FYNNEI. The CDR3 has 15 residues. V was cut by 6 bases and J by 6 bases, with 17 bases left in between. Here the CDR3 reads CASSTPSTGYEKLFF. The CDR3 DNA follows: TGTGCCAGCAGCACTCCATCCACAGGATATGAAAAACTGTTTTTT.

The CDR3 is CASSQEHTAGEQYF. As DNA, the CDR3 is TGTGCCAGCAGCCAAGAACATACCGCGGGCGAGCAGTACTTC. The genes are TRBV3-1 (or the pseudogene TRBV3-2) and TRBJ2-7; a weak D match, TRBD2 (5 bases). V was shortened by 0 bases and J by 6 bases, with 12 bases between the two germline ends. CDR1 is LGHDT, CDR2 YNNKEL, per germline (reference sequence). The CDR3 has 14 residues.

The rearrangement joins TRBV19 to TRBJ1-2; weak D call: TRBD1 (5 bases). This CDR3 comprises 13 residues. The germline V gene encodes CDR1 LNHDA and CDR2 SQIVND (reference sequence). V gave up 5 bases and J gave up 0 bases, with 7 bases separating them. DNA for the CDR3: TGTGCCAGTAGTGAACAGGCTAACTATGGCTACACCTTC. It encodes CASSEQANYGYTF.

This clone has a handful of counts. The V call is TRBV6-2 or TRBV6-3, the J call TRBJ2-1; TRBD2 aligns across 7 bases. CDR1 and CDR2 from the germline V gene are MNHEY and SVGEGT. CDR3 size: 17 residues. Trimming took 0 bases from V and 3 from J; bases not matched to a gene: 8. CDR3 sequence reads: CASSYSNAGLHYNEQFF. DNA of the CDR3: TGTGCCAGCAGTTACTCGAACGCGGGACTACACTACAATGAGCAGTTCTTC.

This chain uses TRBV7-9 with TRBJ1-4; the D gene is possibly TRBD1 (5 bases). V was trimmed by 0 bases and J by 5 bases, leaving 7 bases between them. The germline V gene has CDR1 SEHNR and CDR2 FQNEAQ (reference sequence). CDR3 length: 14 residues. The CDR3 loop reads CASSLAEGNEKLFF. Here the CDR3 DNA reads TGTGCCAGCAGCTTAGCGGAGGGGAATGAAAAACTGTTTTTT. Filled out from reference TRBV7-9 and TRBJ1-4, the complete variable domain reads DTGVSQNPRHKITKRGQNVTFRCDPISEHNRLYWYRQTLGQGPEFLTYFQNEAQLEKSRLLSDRFSAERPKGSFSTLEIQRTEQGDSAMYLCASSLAEGNEKLFFGSGTQLSVL.

The chain couples TRBV5-1 to TRBJ2-5, with 7 bases aligning to TRBD1. V trimming: 3 bases; J trimming: 1 base; junction bases outside the gene matches: 6. From germline, CDR1 is SGHRS and CDR2 YFSETQ. CDR3 length: 15 residues. The CDR3 region has the DNA TGCGCCAGCAGCTCTGACAGGGTAGGCCAAGAGACCCAGTACTTC. Its protein product is CASSSDRVGQETQYF.

The chain joins TRBV4-1 to TRBJ2-1; 7 nucleotides align to TRBD2. CDR1 MGHRA and CDR2 YSYEKL come from the germline V gene. CDR3 size: 15 residues. Losses at the gene ends were 1 base for V and 3 bases for J; bases not matched to a gene: 3. The CDR3 sequence: CASSQALADYNEQFF. CDR3 DNA: TGCGCCAGCAGCCAAGCTCTAGCGGACTACAATGAGCAGTTCTTC.

J is TRBJ2-3 and V is TRBV6-5; TRBD2 matches at 13 bases. The V gene end was trimmed by 7 bases and the J gene end by 6 bases; junction bases not matched to a gene: 7. The germline V gene has CDR1 MNHEY and CDR2 SVGAGI. This CDR3 spans 15 amino acids. The CDR3 bases are TGTGCCAGCATCGCGACTAGCGGGAGGAGCGATACGCAGTATTTT. Encoded protein: CASIATSGRSDTQYF.

This chain joins TRBV10-3 and TRBJ2-1; D perhaps matches TRBD1 (8 bases). Germline loops: CDR1 ENHRY, CDR2 SYGVKD. This CDR3 spans 14 amino acids. Trimming left V 6 bases short and J 7 bases short, with 16 bases between. In nucleotides, the CDR3 is TGTGCCATCAGACGTACAGGGGGGGCGAATGAGCAGTTCTTC. This gives the protein CAIRRTGGANEQFF.

The genes are TRBV6-6 and TRBJ1-1; the D gene is possibly TRBD1 (6 bases). This CDR3 has 16 residues. V was cut by 0 bases and J by 1 base, with 12 bases left in between. Germline CDR1 is MNHNY and CDR2 is SVGAGI (reference sequence). CDR3 in DNA: TGTGCCAGCAGTTACTCGGGGGCCGGAGGGAACACTGAAGCTTTCTTT. Its protein product is CASSYSGAGGNTEAFF.

The DNA of the CDR3 is TGTGCCAGCAGCTTACAGAAATCCTACGAGCAGTACTTC. Translated, it gives CASSLQKSYEQYF. The chain couples TRBV7-2 to TRBJ2-7; no clear D gene. V was cut by 2 bases and J by 1 base, with 6 bases left in between. In germline, CDR1 is SGHTA, CDR2 FQGNSA. This CDR3 has 13 amino acids. The whole variable domain, filled in from reference TRBV7-2 and TRBJ2-7, reads GAGVSQSPSNKVTEKGKDVELRCDPISGHTALYWYRQSLGQGLEFLIYFQGNSAPDKSGLPSDRFSAERTGGSVSTLTIQRTQQEDSAVYLCASSLQKSYEQYFGPGTRLTVT.